This T cell receptor (beta chain) was captured by sequencing in a study of metastatic and nonmetastatic thyroid tumors (TCRdb year 2020). Background on the whole study: Repertoires from peripheral blood and from tumor or nodule tissue samples of malignant and benign thyroid patients were compared. On the study overall, not on this receptor specifically: In both blood and tumor samples, TCR beta diversity was reported to be significantly higher in malignant tumors than in benign nodules.

At least ten counts were recorded for this clone. The antigen this receptor binds is unknown. Per-base quality was not reported, and no clone a single base away is much larger than it. None of the patients had been given any treatment before thyroid surgery. Using T-cell receptor beta sequencing, the researchers looked back retrospectively at clinical samples from patients, gathered between about 2012 and 2018. Library method: PCR. Sequencing took place on an Illumina HiSeq 4000. High-throughput sequencing was used to profile the CDR3 region of the TCR beta-chain in every patient. Under the source paper's analysis protocol: Drawing on CDR3 differences between clinicopathological groups, the researchers built a classifier meant to tell apart patients with distant-metastatic papillary thyroid cancer. The Shannon index was used to assess repertoire diversity, and the Morisita-Horn index was used to assess tumor-blood repertoire similarity. Using fastp trimming at Q25 and MiXCR clonotype assembly, TCRdb reanalyzed the public sequencing data and kept in-frame beta chains. TCRdb, rather than the study authors, made the V and J calls. For this sample the table gives 6,500 to 8,500 clones, of which under 25% were detected only once. The ten biggest clones cover roughly 16% of the sample.

Trimming takes 3 bases from V and 5 bases from J, and the germline ends sit 11 bases apart. CDR1 and CDR2 are read off the germline V gene as SGHRS and YFSETQ. CDR3 length: 13 amino acids, cysteine to phenylalanine. Only the CDR3 DNA is retained, 39 bases long and in frame from the first base. Sequencing was carried out using tumor tissue. This TCR was sampled from a female donor with papillary thyroid cancer or a benign thyroid nodule (not recorded which). Some clones in this sample may be carry-over from other donors' samples. The chain was built from TRBV5-1 and TRBJ2-5; the D gene remains uncertain. The CDR3 in this case is CASSSGLGETQYF. The DNA reads TGCGCCAGCAGCTCCGGGCTCGGGGAGACCCAGTACTTC.